This TCR beta chain was captured in a study of Ad26.COV2.S vaccination and SARS-CoV-2 variants. Across the study: The authors gave Ad26.COV2.S intramuscularly, either once or twice 56 days apart.

In regard to this clone: Antigen: not known.

Study-level points and caveats: Non-spike TCR breadth was similar in vaccine and placebo recipients.

CDR3 length: 14 residues. Germline lookup yields CDR1 MNHNY and CDR2 SVGAGI (reference sequence). V shed 4 bases and J shed 5 bases, with 12 bases lying between them. TCRdb's copy holds only in-frame clones and misses some; the assay was immunoSEQ multiplex PCR. The sample lists some 370,000 clones, about four fifths occurring once. The sample's treatment: about 20 received Ad26.COV2.S at low or high dose, single or two shots; about 5 received placebo; per-sample allocation not given. Material that was analyzed had been drawn on day 63 after the first vaccine or placebo injection. An adult of 18-55 years in Boston served as donor.

The clonotype comes from a person between 18 and 65 years old who received the Ad26.COV2.S COVID-19 vaccine or a placebo. Specimen: peripheral blood, collected in a trial of Ad26.COV2.S vaccine versus placebo. The chain recombines TRBV6-6 with TRBJ2-1, with D perhaps matching TRBD2 (5 bases). CDR3 DNA: TGTGCCAGCAGTTCCCGGGGTTCAGACAATGAGCAGTTCTTC. Protein sequence: CASSSRGSDNEQFF.